This T cell receptor beta chain was retrieved from a study of cytomegalovirus exposure and HLA in healthy donors. The PCR employed 60 Vbeta primers together with 13 Jbeta primers. Measured with immunoSEQ multiplex PCR; TCRdb has only the in-frame clones, and not every one. The sample yields 120,000 to 150,000 clones, of which the top ten take up about 1.7%. V was pared by 6 bases and J by 4 bases, with 13 bases between. The V gene's germline CDR1 is MNHEY and CDR2 SMNVEV (reference sequence). CDR3 size: 14 residues. The chain employs TRBV27 and TRBJ2-1; no firm D call. Sequences were obtained from PBMCs. The sequence was obtained from a woman in her forties or fifties in good health and CMV-seronegative. CDR3 DNA: TGTGCCAGCAGCGGTACAGATCTTTACAATGAGCAGTTCTTC. Protein product: CASSGTDLYNEQFF.